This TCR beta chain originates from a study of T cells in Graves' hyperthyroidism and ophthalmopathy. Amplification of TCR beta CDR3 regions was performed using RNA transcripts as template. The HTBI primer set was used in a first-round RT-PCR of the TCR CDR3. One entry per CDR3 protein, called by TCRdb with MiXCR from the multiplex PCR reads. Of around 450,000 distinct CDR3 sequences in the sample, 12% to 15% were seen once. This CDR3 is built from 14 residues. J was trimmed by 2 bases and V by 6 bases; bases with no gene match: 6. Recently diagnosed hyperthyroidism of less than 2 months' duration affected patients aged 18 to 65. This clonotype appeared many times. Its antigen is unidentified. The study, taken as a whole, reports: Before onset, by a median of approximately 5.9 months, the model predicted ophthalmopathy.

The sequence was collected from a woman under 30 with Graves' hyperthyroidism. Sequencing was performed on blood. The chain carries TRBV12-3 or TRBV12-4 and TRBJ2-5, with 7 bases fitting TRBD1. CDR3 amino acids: CASSPRDRQETQYF. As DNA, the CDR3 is TGTGCCAGCAGCCCCAGGGACAGACAAGAGACCCAGTACTTC.